The clone carrying this T cell receptor (beta chain) is a singleton in its sample. Its antigen remains unidentified. V lost 6 bases and J 7 bases, leaving 18 bases between the germline ends. The CDR3 extends over 14 amino acids. Germline lookup yields CDR1 ENHRY and CDR2 SYGVKD. The sample comes from a study of shared clonotypes between healthy human individuals. General study points: Naive CD4 clonotype sharing across a few donors was 5% to 6%.

Profiling relied on immunoSEQ multiplex PCR, and the TCRdb table lists in-frame clones only, not all of them. The sample holds around 940,000 clones, around three quarters seen once. Material for sequencing was memory CD4+ T cells sorted from blood. The subset denotes: CD45RA-negative fraction. The genes are TRBV10-3 and TRBJ2-5; perhaps D is TRBD1 or TRBD2 (5 bases each). This TCR came from a man between 18 and 29 years old in good health. The CDR3: CAISRGNGGGTQYF. In DNA form, the CDR3 reads TGTGCCATCAGCCGGGGTAACGGTGGGGGGACCCAGTACTTC.